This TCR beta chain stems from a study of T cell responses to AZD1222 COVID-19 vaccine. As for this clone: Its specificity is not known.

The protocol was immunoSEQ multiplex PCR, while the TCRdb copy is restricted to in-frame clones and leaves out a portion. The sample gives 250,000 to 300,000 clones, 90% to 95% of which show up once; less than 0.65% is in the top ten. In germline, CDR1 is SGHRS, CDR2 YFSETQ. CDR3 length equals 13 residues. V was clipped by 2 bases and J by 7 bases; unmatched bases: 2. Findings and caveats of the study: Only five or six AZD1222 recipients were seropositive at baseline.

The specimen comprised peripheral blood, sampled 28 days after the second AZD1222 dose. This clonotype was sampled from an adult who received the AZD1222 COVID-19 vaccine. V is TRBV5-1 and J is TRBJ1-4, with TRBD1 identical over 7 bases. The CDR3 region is CASSFRDSEKLFF. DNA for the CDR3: TGCGCCAGCAGCTTCCGGGACAGTGAAAAACTGTTTTTT.